This T cell receptor (beta chain) was captured in a study of blood T cell dynamics during melanoma immunotherapy. Study-level background: First-line therapy was either pembrolizumab or nivolumab with ipilimumab for metastatic melanoma.

CDR1 and CDR2 from the germline V gene are SGHNT and YYREEE (reference sequence). There are 14 residues in the CDR3. V trimming: 0 bases; J trimming: 5 bases; junction bases outside the gene matches: 3. Time point noted: pre-treatment baseline. Blood was drawn before treatment and at week 3 after checkpoint blockade. This clone was seen a few times. Profiling relied on immunoSEQ multiplex PCR, and the TCRdb table lists in-frame clones only, not all of them. The sample gives fewer than 11,000 clones, about 88% of which show up once; around a tenth is in the top ten. Sequences were derived from blood, sampled from a patient treated with checkpoint blockade. The origin of this receptor is a human donor with melanoma. The V and J genes are TRBV5-4 and TRBJ2-7, with TRBD1 matching 9 bases. CDR3 residues: CASSLAGQGDEQYV. DNA for the CDR3: TGTGCCAGCAGCTTGGCGGGACAGGGAGACGAGCAGTACGTC.